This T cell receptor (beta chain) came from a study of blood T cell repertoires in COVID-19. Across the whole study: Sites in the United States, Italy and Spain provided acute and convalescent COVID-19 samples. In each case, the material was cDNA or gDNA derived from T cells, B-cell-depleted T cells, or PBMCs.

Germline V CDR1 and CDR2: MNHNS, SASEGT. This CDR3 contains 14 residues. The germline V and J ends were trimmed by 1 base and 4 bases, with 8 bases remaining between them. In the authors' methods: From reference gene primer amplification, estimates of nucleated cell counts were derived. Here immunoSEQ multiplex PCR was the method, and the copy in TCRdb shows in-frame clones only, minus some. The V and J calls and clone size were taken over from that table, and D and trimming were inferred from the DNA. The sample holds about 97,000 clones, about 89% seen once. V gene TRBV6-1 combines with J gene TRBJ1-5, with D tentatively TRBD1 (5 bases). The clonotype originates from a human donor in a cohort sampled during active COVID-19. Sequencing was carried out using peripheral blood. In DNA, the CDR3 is TGTGCCAGCAGTGAAGGACAGATTAATCAGCCCCAGCATTTT. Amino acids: CASSEGQINQPQHF.